This TCR beta chain was captured by sequencing in a study of T cell responses to AZD1222 COVID-19 vaccine. The protocol was immunoSEQ multiplex PCR, while the TCRdb copy is restricted to in-frame clones and leaves out a portion. The sample shows about 260,000 clones, 90% to 95% of them seen only once. Per germline, CDR1 SGHTA and CDR2 FQGNSA. V lost 2 bases and J lost 5, with 22 bases in between. The CDR3 sequence is 18 residues long. The material was peripheral blood, obtained on day 0 of AZD1222 vaccination. The chain has TRBV7-2 and TRBJ2-1; D is possibly TRBD1 (5 bases). The TCR originated in an adult in good health. The CDR3 DNA reads TGTGCCAGCAGCTTAAGGTGGGCTGGGGCTGGTTTGGACAATGAGCAGTTCTTC. The encoded protein is CASSLRWAGAGLDNEQFF.